The entry below describes one TCR beta chain. The data were taken from a study of blood T cell repertoires in COVID-19. V lost 6 bases to trimming and J lost 2 bases; unmatched junction nucleotides: 5. Germline V gene sequence: CDR1 SEHNR, CDR2 FQNEAQ (reference sequence). CDR3 length equals 15 residues. Methods used by the authors: Nucleated cell counts were estimated from reference gene primer amplification. The data were produced by immunoSEQ multiplex PCR, yet TCRdb's version contains in-frame clones alone and is incomplete. D and trimming come from the DNA, and the V and J calls and clone size come from that table. The sample has 150,000 to 200,000 clones; more than 75% are singletons.

The sample comprised PBMCs or T cells enriched from blood (not recorded which). The receptor was derived from a man aged 35 to 55 who had recovered from COVID-19. The chain joins TRBV7-9 to TRBJ2-7; TRBD2 matches 12 bases. The CDR3 sequence is CASSSRTSGAYEQYF. The DNA of the CDR3 is TGTGCCAGCAGTTCTCGGACTAGCGGGGCCTACGAGCAGTACTTC.